Presented here are 7 T cell receptor beta chains from one specimen sequenced in a study of blood T cell repertoires in COVID-19. Here immunoSEQ multiplex PCR was the method, and the copy in TCRdb shows in-frame clones only, minus some. This sample has a few hundred thousand clones, with approximately 86% found just once. Sequences were obtained from PBMCs or T cells enriched from blood (not recorded which). Receptors were obtained from a woman in her late teens or twenties who had recovered from COVID-19.

The gene calls are TRBV20-1 and TRBJ1-5, with TRBD1 as a possible D gene (6 bases). This CDR3 spans 15 amino acids. The germline V gene has CDR1 DFQATT and CDR2 SNEGSKA (reference sequence). Trimming removed 3 bases at V and 0 bases at J, with 12 bases between. The CDR3 DNA reads TGCAGTGCTAGTCTACAGGGAAATAGCAATCAGCCCCAGCATTTT. Its translation: CSASLQGNSNQPQHF.

V gene TRBV21-1 combines with J gene TRBJ1-5; the table's D call, TRBD1, has no DNA check behind it. TRBV21-1 is listed as a pseudogene. The CDR3 consists of 15 residues. Here the CDR3 DNA reads TGTGCCAGCAGCAAACAGGGCTGCGGCAATCAGCCCCAGCATTTT. Protein product: CASSKQGCGNQPQHF.

The CDR3 region is CASSMAGYSGNTIYF. CDR3 bases: TGTGCCAGTAGTATGGCAGGCTACTCTGGAAACACCATATATTTT. The chain combines TRBV19 with TRBJ1-3; D gene ambiguous. This CDR3 region has 15 residues. Trimming left V 3 bases short and J 0 bases short, with 9 bases between. Germline V gene sequence: CDR1 LNHDA, CDR2 SQIVND (reference sequence).

J is TRBJ1-5 and V is TRBV5-1, with 7 bases lining up with TRBD1. The junction had 8 bases not matched to a gene; V was cut back by 0 bases and J by 11 bases. This CDR3 has 14 residues. The germline gives CDR1 SGHRS, CDR2 YFSETQ. The CDR3 nucleotides are TGCGCCAGCAGCTTGGAAGCCGAAGGGACAGCCCAGCATTTT. It encodes CASSLEAEGTAQHF.

The rearrangement joins TRBV10-3 to TRBJ1-1; perhaps TRBD1 as D (5 bases). The germline CDR1 and CDR2 sequences are ENHRY and SYGVKD. Trimming stripped 5 bases from V and 3 bases from J, with 13 bases between. This CDR3 spans 14 amino acids. CDR3 residues: CAISKTGVDTEAFF. The CDR3 bases are TGTGCCATCAGTAAGACGGGGGTCGACACTGAAGCTTTCTTT.

The rearrangement joins TRBV4-1 to TRBJ2-5; D gene ambiguous. The CDR3 extends over 10 amino acids. V lost 3 bases and J 13 bases, leaving 9 bases between the germline ends. In germline, CDR1 is MGHRA, CDR2 YSYEKL. The CDR3 bases are TGCGCCAGCAGCCATACGACATGGTACTTC. Translating gives CASSHTTWYF.

V and J are TRBV4-2 and TRBJ2-1; 13 positions match TRBD2. Losses at the gene ends were 3 bases for V and 9 bases for J; bases not matched to a gene: 11. Germline V gene data show CDR1 as LGHNA and CDR2 as YNFKEQ. The CDR3 has 17 amino acids. Here the CDR3 reads CASSHPGLAGVDSEQFF. In DNA, the CDR3 is TGTGCCAGCAGCCACCCAGGACTAGCGGGAGTAGATAGTGAGCAGTTCTTC.